This T cell receptor beta chain was recorded in a study of radiation and T cells in renal cell carcinoma. Findings of the study overall: From baseline, blood top tumor clonotypes peaked at 2 weeks post-radiation. Pretreatment tumor biopsies were lacking, so baseline clonotypes are unknown.

Per germline, CDR1 SGHRS and CDR2 YFSETQ. The CDR3 runs 12 residues. V shed 5 bases, J shed 4 bases, and the junction held 2 bases outside the gene matches. Stated time point: blood 2 weeks post-SBRT. Treatment in this sample: 15 Gy SBRT to primary tumor, nephrectomy 4 weeks later. Clear cell pathology was present in this patient's renal cell carcinoma. In the case of this clone: The antigen is not known.

Some clones are missing from TCRdb's copy, which holds only in-frame ones; the method was immunoSEQ multiplex PCR. The sample has about 130,000 clones, more than 75% seen once; the top ten hold 5% to 6.5%. The sequencing here drew on blood, taken from a patient whose treatment included radiotherapy and nephrectomy. This TCR came from a woman between 70 and 85 years old with renal cell carcinoma. This rearrangement joins TRBV5-1 to TRBJ2-5, with 7 bases fitting TRBD2. This CDR3 reads CASRWGGETQYF. The DNA of the CDR3 is TGCGCCAGCAGGTGGGGGGGAGAGACCCAGTACTTC. Full variable domain (missing parts from reference TRBV5-1 and TRBJ2-5): KAGVTQTPRYLIKTRGQQVTLSCSPISGHRSVSWYQQTPGQGLQFLFEYFSETQRNKGNFPGRFSGRQFSNSRSEMNVSTLELGDSALYLCASRWGGETQYFGPGTRLLVL.